Following are 18 T cell receptor beta chains from one sample sequenced in a study of blood T cell repertoires in COVID-19. The table came from immunoSEQ multiplex PCR; TCRdb's copy has only in-frame clones and leaves some out. The sample carries 150,000 to 200,000 clones, roughly nine tenths recorded once. The sequencing sample was made of peripheral blood. These receptors came from a human donor in a cohort sampled during active COVID-19.

This chain uses TRBV7-2 with TRBJ2-5, with 7 bases identical to TRBD1. Trimming removed 0 bases from V and 0 bases from J; junction bases left unmatched: 7. Germline-derived CDR1 and CDR2 are SGHTA and FQGNSA. This CDR3 comprises 17 residues. In nucleotides, the CDR3 is TGTGCCAGCAGCTTAGCGTTCGACAGGGTGCACCAAGAGACCCAGTACTTC. Amino acids: CASSLAFDRVHQETQYF.

This rearrangement joins TRBV19 to TRBJ1-4, with TRBD1 matching over 9 bases. The germline CDR1 and CDR2 sequences are LNHDA and SQIVND (reference sequence). Trimming took 3 bases from V and 8 from J; bases not matched to a gene: 13. The CDR3 consists of 17 residues. CDR3 region: CASSIQAVQGAGEKLFF. CDR3 DNA sequence: TGTGCCAGTAGTATCCAGGCCGTACAGGGGGCAGGAGAAAAACTGTTTTTT.

This clone was found a few times. The rearrangement uses TRBV11-3 and TRBJ2-2; the match to TRBD2 covers 9 bases. V trimming: 2 bases; J trimming: 8 bases; junction bases outside the gene matches: 18. The CDR3 contains 19 residues. Per germline, CDR1 SGHNT and CDR2 YENEEA. This CDR3 is CASSLMLPLSGRTEGELFF. The CDR3 region has the DNA TGTGCCAGCAGCTTAATGCTCCCTTTAAGCGGGAGGACAGAAGGGGAGCTGTTTTTT.

V and J are TRBV7-9 and TRBJ1-3; no definite D call. CDR3 length: 14 residues. Trimming pared 4 bases from V and 0 bases from J, leaving 7 bases between. The germline CDR1 and CDR2 sequences are SEHNR and FQNEAQ (reference sequence). CDR3 region: CASSYGNSGNTIYF. For the CDR3, the DNA is TGTGCCAGCAGCTACGGTAACTCTGGAAACACCATATATTTT.

The chain is built from TRBV9 and TRBJ2-5; 9 bases are a match to TRBD1. Germline CDR1 reads SGDLS; CDR2 reads YYNGEE. V trimming: 0 bases; J trimming: 5 bases; junction bases outside the gene matches: 5. This CDR3 region has 15 residues. CDR3: CASSVVGQGGETQYF. The CDR3 DNA follows: TGTGCCAGCAGCGTAGTGGGACAGGGAGGGGAGACCCAGTACTTC.

This chain connects TRBV28 to TRBJ2-7, with 8 bases lining up with TRBD1. The CDR3 contains 15 residues. Germline V gene data show CDR1 as MDHEN and CDR2 as SYDVKM. V dropped 6 bases and J dropped 3; count of bases not matched to a gene: 10. This chain's CDR3 is CASRTGASSRYEQYF. Written as DNA, the CDR3 is TGTGCCAGCAGGACAGGGGCCTCCTCACGCTACGAGCAGTACTTC. The full variable domain, rest sourced from reference TRBV28 and TRBJ2-7, is DVKVTQSSRYLVKRTGEKVFLECVQDMDHENMFWYRQDPGLGLRLIYFSYDVKMKEKGDIPEGYSVSREKKERFSLILESASTNQTSMYLCASRTGASSRYEQYFGPGTRLTVT.

The J gene is TRBJ2-2, the V gene TRBV5-1, with 10 bases aligning to TRBD1. V dropped 5 bases and J dropped 1; count of bases not matched to a gene: 2. The CDR3 is made up of 15 amino acids. CDR1 is SGHRS and CDR2 is YFSETQ in the germline V gene. The CDR3 DNA sequence: TGCGCCAGCAGGCGGACAGGGGGGAACACCGGGGAGCTGTTTTTT. This gives the protein CASRRTGGNTGELFF.

The chain recombines TRBV5-4 with TRBJ1-1, with D possibly matching TRBD1 (6 bases). From germline, CDR1 is SGHNT and CDR2 YYREEE (reference sequence). Trimming shortened V by 7 bases and J by 2 bases, and 21 bases separated the two germline ends. There are 16 residues in the CDR3. CDR3 in amino acids: CASRRVHRESNTEAFF. The CDR3 DNA follows: TGTGCCAGCCGCAGAGTCCACAGGGAATCAAACACTGAAGCTTTCTTT.

The V gene is TRBV9, the J gene TRBJ2-1; TRBD1 aligns across 8 bases. The CDR3 length is 15 residues. Germline V lookup: CDR1 SGDLS, CDR2 YYNGEE. V shed 1 base and J 4 bases; nucleotides not matched to a gene: 4. The CDR3 is CASSVSGTGYNEQFF. The CDR3 DNA follows: TGTGCCAGCAGCGTATCCGGGACAGGTTACAATGAGCAGTTCTTC. The complete variable domain, with remaining parts taken from reference TRBV9 and TRBJ2-1, reads DSGVTQTPKHLITATGQRVTLRCSPRSGDLSVYWYQQSLDQGLQFLIQYYNGEERAKGNILERFSAQQFPDLHSELNLSSLELGDSALYFCASSVSGTGYNEQFFGPGTRLTVL.

This clone has a single count. The chain is built from TRBV6-2 or TRBV6-3 and TRBJ1-2; D ambiguous. Germline loops: CDR1 MNHEY, CDR2 SVGEGT. Trimming shortened V by 3 bases and J by 7 bases, and 9 bases separated the two germline ends. There are 12 residues in the CDR3. CDR3 sequence: CASSYGQVGYTF. CDR3 in DNA: TGTGCCAGCAGTTATGGGCAGGTTGGCTACACCTTC.

This clone has more than one count but fewer than ten. V gene TRBV6-1 combines with J gene TRBJ1-5, with 7 bases lining up with TRBD1. The germline V gene has CDR1 MNHNS and CDR2 SASEGT. With V trimmed by 3 bases and J by 2 bases, 1 base remained unmatched. The CDR3 sequence is 14 residues long. The CDR3, as DNA: TGTGCCAGCAGTGAGCAGGGGGGCAATCAGCCCCAGCATTTT. Amino acid sequence: CASSEQGGNQPQHF.

This chain joins TRBV5-4 and TRBJ1-5; 9 bases match TRBD1. Germline V gene lookup returns CDR1 SGHNT and CDR2 YYREEE (reference sequence). CDR3 length equals 14 residues. The V segment lost 0 bases and the J segment 7 bases; nucleotides outside the gene matches: 2. The CDR3 nucleotides read TGTGCCAGCAGCTTGGCGGGACAGGGACAGCCCCAGCATTTT. It specifies CASSLAGQGQPQHF. Full variable domain (rest looked up from reference TRBV5-4 and TRBJ1-5): ETGVTQSPTHLIKTRGQQVTLRCSSQSGHNTVSWYQQALGQGPQFIFQYYREEENGRGNFPPRFSGLQFPNYSSELNVNALELDDSALYLCASSLAGQGQPQHFGDGTRLSIL.

This sequence joins TRBV28 and TRBJ1-3; D gene unclear. The V gene lost 2 bases and the J gene lost 0 bases, with 5 bases spanning the gap. The germline CDR1 and CDR2 sequences are MDHEN and SYDVKM. This CDR3 has 14 residues. The DNA of the CDR3 is TGTGCCAGCAGTTTAGGGAGCTCTGGAAACACCATATATTTT. It yields the protein CASSLGSSGNTIYF.

The chain combines TRBV7-2 with TRBJ2-6; possibly TRBD2 for D (5 bases). The V end lost 2 bases, the J end lost 0 bases, and 11 bases lay between the germline ends. This CDR3 is built from 17 residues. The germline CDR1 and CDR2 sequences are SGHTA and FQGNSA. Here the CDR3 reads CASSLNNRGSGANVLTF. The CDR3 DNA follows: TGTGCCAGCAGCTTAAATAACCGGGGCTCTGGGGCCAACGTCCTGACTTTC.

This chain links TRBV4-3 with TRBJ2-3, with 10 bases identical to TRBD2. Germline CDR1 LGHNA, CDR2 YSLEER. The CDR3 spans 16 residues. V lost 0 bases and J lost 4; bases outside the gene matches: 4. The CDR3 protein is CASSQDASGGADTQYF. As DNA, the CDR3 is TGCGCCAGCAGCCAAGATGCGAGCGGGGGGGCAGATACGCAGTATTTT.

The rearrangement links TRBV12-3 or TRBV12-4 to TRBJ1-1; possibly TRBD1 for D (6 bases). V was trimmed by 6 bases and J by 1 base, leaving 9 bases between them. The CDR3 consists of 13 residues. CDR3 loop: CASRWTANTEAFF. The DNA for the CDR3 is TGTGCCAGCAGATGGACAGCGAACACTGAAGCTTTCTTT.

The chain has TRBV14 and TRBJ1-2, with a possible D match to TRBD1 (6 bases). CDR3 length: 16 residues. From germline, CDR1 is SGHDN and CDR2 FVKESK. Trimming stripped 1 base from V and 6 bases from J, with 18 bases between. The CDR3 protein is CASSQVPPSQGNGYTF. The DNA of the CDR3 is TGTGCCAGCAGCCAAGTACCGCCCTCACAGGGAAATGGCTACACCTTC.

The chain joins TRBV7-9 to TRBJ2-7; a weak D match, TRBD1 (5 bases). The ends were cut back, 5 bases at V and 5 bases at J, with 13 bases in the middle. CDR3 length equals 13 residues. CDR1 SEHNR and CDR2 FQNEAQ come from the germline V gene (reference sequence). DNA for the CDR3: TGTGCCAGCAGCCTCGACAGTCCCGACGAGCAGTACTTC. Its protein is CASSLDSPDEQYF.